This T cell receptor (beta chain) was captured by sequencing in a study of T cells after yellow fever vaccination. Study details: SMART-Seq v4 Ultra Low Input prepared the low-cell-number fractions.

By 5'RACE template switching, TCR cDNA was produced, with a universal primer site and UMIs added in the process. TCRdb passed the 5' RACE reads through MiXCR, listing each CDR3 protein once. This table has about 74,000 distinct CDR3 sequences, approximately 7.7% appearing once. Findings of the study overall: Booster samples showed a return of most primary-vaccination clones (around 96% CD4, 85% to 90% CD8).

The table lists this clonotype with many counts. Its matching antigen is unknown. The sample was CD8+ T cells sorted from PBMCs, taken less than 6 days after the first yellow fever vaccination. The sequence was collected from a man younger than 30 who received the YFV17D yellow fever vaccine.

The chain's CDR3 is CASTKTGGGANWLEAFF. CDR3 in DNA: TGTGCCAGCACTAAAACCGGGGGGGGGGCCAACTGGCTCGAAGCTTTCTTT. The chain employs TRBV12-3 or TRBV12-4 and TRBJ1-1; D possibly corresponds to TRBD1 (6 bases). Deletions cut 7 bases from V and 8 bases from J, with 29 bases between. The CDR3 is made up of 17 amino acids.